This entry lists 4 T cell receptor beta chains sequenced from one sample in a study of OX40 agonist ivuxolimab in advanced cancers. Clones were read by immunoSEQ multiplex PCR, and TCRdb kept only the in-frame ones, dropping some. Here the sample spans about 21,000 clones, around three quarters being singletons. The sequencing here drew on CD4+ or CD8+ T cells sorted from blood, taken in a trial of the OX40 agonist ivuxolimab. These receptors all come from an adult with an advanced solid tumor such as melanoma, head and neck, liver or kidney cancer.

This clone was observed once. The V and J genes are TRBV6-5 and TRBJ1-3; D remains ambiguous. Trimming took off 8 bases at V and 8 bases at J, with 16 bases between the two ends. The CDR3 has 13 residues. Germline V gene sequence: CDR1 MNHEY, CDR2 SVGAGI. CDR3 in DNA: TGTGCCAGCCACCGGCACTCCGGGGACACCATATATTTT. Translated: CASHRHSGDTIYF.

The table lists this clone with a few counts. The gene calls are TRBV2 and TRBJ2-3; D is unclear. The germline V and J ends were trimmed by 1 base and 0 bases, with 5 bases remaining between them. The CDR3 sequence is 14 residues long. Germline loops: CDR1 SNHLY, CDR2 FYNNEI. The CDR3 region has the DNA TGTGCCAGCAGTGAAGGGCCGAGCACAGATACGCAGTATTTT. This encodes CASSEGPSTDTQYF.

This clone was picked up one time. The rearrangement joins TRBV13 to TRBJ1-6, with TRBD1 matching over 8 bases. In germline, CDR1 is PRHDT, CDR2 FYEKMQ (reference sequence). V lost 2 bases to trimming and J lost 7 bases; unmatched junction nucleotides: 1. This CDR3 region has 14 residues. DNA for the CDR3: TGTGCCAGCAGCTTAACAGGGGGAAATTCACCCCTCCACTTT. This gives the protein CASSLTGGNSPLHF.

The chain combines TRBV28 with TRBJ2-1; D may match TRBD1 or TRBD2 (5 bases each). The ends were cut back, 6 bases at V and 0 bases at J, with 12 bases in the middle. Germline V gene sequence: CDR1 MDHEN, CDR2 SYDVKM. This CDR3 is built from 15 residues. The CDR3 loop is CASRGRQSSYNEQFF. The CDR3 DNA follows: TGTGCCAGCAGAGGGAGACAGAGCTCCTACAATGAGCAGTTCTTC.